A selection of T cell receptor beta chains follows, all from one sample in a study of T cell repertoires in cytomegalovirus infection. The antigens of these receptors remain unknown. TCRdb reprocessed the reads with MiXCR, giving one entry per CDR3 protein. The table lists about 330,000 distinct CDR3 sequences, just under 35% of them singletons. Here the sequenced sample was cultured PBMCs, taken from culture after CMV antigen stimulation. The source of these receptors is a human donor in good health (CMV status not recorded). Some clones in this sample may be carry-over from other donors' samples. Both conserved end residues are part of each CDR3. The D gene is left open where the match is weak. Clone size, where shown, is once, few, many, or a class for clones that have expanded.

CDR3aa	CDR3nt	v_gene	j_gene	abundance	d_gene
CATGRGEGYTF	TGTGCCACCGGGAGGGGAGAGGGCTACACCTTC	TRBV10-3	TRBJ1-2	.	.
CASSFTGVGNTIYF	TGTGCCAGCAGCTTTACAGGGGTAGGAAACACCATATATTTT	TRBV28	TRBJ1-3	few	TRBD1
CASSLGGVRAGELFF	TGTGCCAGCAGCTTAGGGGGCGTGAGGGCCGGGGAGCTGTTTTTT	TRBV7-2	TRBJ2-2	.	.
CASSPRRFVSEAFF	TGTGCCAGCAGCCCCCGTAGGTTCGTCTCTGAAGCTTTCTTT	TRBV7-9	TRBJ1-1	.	.
CASSLLASGGTYEQYF	TGTGCCAGCAGTTTATTGGCTAGCGGGGGGACCTACGAGCAGTACTTC	TRBV27	TRBJ2-7	.	TRBD2
CSARDNGAASTDTQYF	TGCAGTGCTAGAGATAATGGGGCCGCTAGCACAGATACGCAGTATTTT	TRBV20-1	TRBJ2-3	.	.
CASSFGPGAGTQYF	TGTGCCAGCAGTTTCGGCCCAGGGGCAGGAACCCAGTACTTC	TRBV12-3/TRBV12-4	TRBJ2-5	few	.
CASSLDPGRTEAFF	TGTGCCAGCAGTTTAGATCCGGGTCGGACTGAAGCTTTCTTT	TRBV27	TRBJ1-1	.	.
CASSQDFGELSPQPQHF	TGCGCCAGCAGCCAAGATTTCGGTGAACTCAGTCCTCAGCCCCAGCATTTT	TRBV4-1	TRBJ1-5	few	.
CASRPPLAVIYNEQFF	TGTGCCAGCAGGCCTCCACTAGCGGTTATCTACAATGAGCAGTTCTTC	TRBV28	TRBJ2-1	few	TRBD2
CASSFRPGRITDTQYF	TGTGCCAGCAGCTTTCGACCGGGACGGATCACAGATACGCAGTATTTT	TRBV7-2	TRBJ2-3	few	.
CASSFIAVGNEQFF	TGTGCCAGCAGCTTTATCGCGGTTGGGAATGAGCAGTTCTTC	TRBV7-2	TRBJ2-1	few	.
CATLRLAGVSNEQFF	TGTGCCACCTTAAGACTAGCGGGAGTGAGTAATGAGCAGTTCTTC	TRBV6-2/TRBV6-3	TRBJ2-1	.	TRBD2
CASSFRSSRAEQYF	TGTGCCAGCAGTTTTCGGTCAAGTCGTGCCGAGCAGTACTTC	TRBV12-3/TRBV12-4	TRBJ2-7	.	.
CASKKGGAAQATGELFF	TGTGCCAGCAAAAAGGGGGGGGCCGCGCAGGCCACCGGGGAGCTGTTTTTT	TRBV5-5	TRBJ2-2	.	.
CASSATGYYGYTF	TGTGCCAGCAGTGCTACAGGGTACTATGGCTACACCTTC	TRBV12-3/TRBV12-4	TRBJ1-2	once	.
CASSFAADGNTIYF	TGTGCCAGCAGTTTCGCGGCAGATGGAAACACCATATATTTT	TRBV27	TRBJ1-3	few	.
CASSLTPGTGNIQYF	TGTGCCAGCAGCTTAACACCCGGGACAGGGAACATTCAGTACTTC	TRBV7-9	TRBJ2-4	.	TRBD1
CASSPDLGQGANQPQHF	TGTGCCAGCAGCCCCGACCTGGGACAGGGCGCCAATCAGCCCCAGCATTTT	TRBV7-9	TRBJ1-5	many	TRBD1
CASSLTDNYGYTF	TGTGCCAGCAGCTTGACGGATAACTATGGCTACACCTTC	TRBV5-6	TRBJ1-2	once	.
CAWSRRGYEQYF	TGTGCCTGGAGCCGCAGGGGATACGAGCAGTACTTC	TRBV30	TRBJ2-7	.	.
CASSSLSTGGGNTIYF	TGTGCCAGCAGTTCCCTGAGTACCGGGGGTGGAAACACCATATATTTT	TRBV12-3/TRBV12-4	TRBJ1-3	.	.
CASRTGYEPQHF	TGTGCCAGCAGGACGGGTTACGAGCCCCAGCATTTT	TRBV6-2/TRBV6-3	TRBJ1-5	few	.
CASSISRLAGDYNEQFF	TGTGCCAGTAGTATTTCCCGACTAGCGGGAGACTACAATGAGCAGTTCTTC	TRBV19	TRBJ2-1	few	TRBD2
CSVLGQGVIGELFF	TGCAGCGTTTTAGGACAGGGTGTAATCGGGGAGCTGTTTTTT	TRBV29-1	TRBJ2-2	.	TRBD1
CASSLEGPREKLFF	TGTGCCAGTTCGTTAGAAGGCCCTCGAGAAAAACTGTTTTTT	TRBV19	TRBJ1-4	.	.
CATSPATNQPQHF	TGTGCCACCAGTCCAGCGACAAATCAGCCCCAGCATTTT	TRBV10-3	TRBJ1-5	.	.
CASSYSVPGSNQPQHF	TGTGCCAGCAGTTACTCGGTCCCAGGGAGCAATCAGCCCCAGCATTTT	TRBV6-5	TRBJ1-5	.	.
CASSLSRANEKLFF	TGTGCCAGCAGCTTATCCCGGGCTAATGAAAAACTGTTTTTT	TRBV7-2	TRBJ1-4	.	.
CASSATSGAYEQYF	TGTGCCAGCAGCGCGACTAGTGGGGCCTACGAGCAGTACTTC	TRBV11-2	TRBJ2-7	.	.
CASSFRGPNGELFF	TGTGCCAGCAGTTTTCGCGGACCAAACGGGGAGCTGTTTTTT	TRBV12-3/TRBV12-4	TRBJ2-2	.	.